This T cell receptor beta chain was profiled in a study of T cell repertoires in cytomegalovirus infection. Notes on the study in general: It was HLA-C-restricted CMV-specific TCR beta clonotypes that dominated the response ex vivo.

To note about this clonotype: Its antigen is unidentified.

Germline CDR1 GTSNPN, CDR2 SVGIG (reference sequence). The CDR3 contains 14 residues. V lost 0 bases and J lost 2; bases outside the gene matches: 3. TCRdb fed the reads into MiXCR, producing one record per CDR3 protein. The table records some 440,000 distinct CDR3 sequences, roughly 30% of them present only once. J is TRBJ1-1 and V is TRBV30; TRBD1 matches at 7 bases. Material: PBMCs. This receptor was taken from a human donor in good health (CMV status not recorded). Some clones in this sample may be carry-over from other donors' samples. Here the CDR3 reads CAWSVQGRNTEAFF. The CDR3, as DNA: TGTGCCTGGAGTGTACAGGGGAGAAACACTGAAGCTTTCTTT.